One T cell receptor beta chain is described in this entry. This CDR3 region has 11 residues. The V gene's germline CDR1 is SGHRS and CDR2 YFSETQ. With 0 bases removed from V and 8 bases from J, the gap between germline ends came to 3 bases. The data originate from a study of cytomegalovirus exposure and HLA in healthy donors. Profiled with immunoSEQ multiplex PCR; TCRdb holds only in-frame clones, not every one. The profile shows 90,000 to 150,000 clones, roughly 88% of them singletons. The TCR comes from a man younger than 35 in good health and CMV-seronegative. Sequencing was performed on PBMCs. The V call is TRBV5-1, the J call TRBJ2-1, with D unclear. CDR3 region: CASSLADEQFF. The DNA for the CDR3 is TGCGCCAGCAGCTTGGCGGATGAGCAGTTCTTC. Based on the CDR3 plus reference TRBV5-1 and TRBJ2-1, the full variable domain is KAGVTQTPRYLIKTRGQQVTLSCSPISGHRSVSWYQQTPGQGLQFLFEYFSETQRNKGNFPGRFSGRQFSNSRSEMNVSTLELGDSALYLCASSLADEQFFGPGTRLTVL.